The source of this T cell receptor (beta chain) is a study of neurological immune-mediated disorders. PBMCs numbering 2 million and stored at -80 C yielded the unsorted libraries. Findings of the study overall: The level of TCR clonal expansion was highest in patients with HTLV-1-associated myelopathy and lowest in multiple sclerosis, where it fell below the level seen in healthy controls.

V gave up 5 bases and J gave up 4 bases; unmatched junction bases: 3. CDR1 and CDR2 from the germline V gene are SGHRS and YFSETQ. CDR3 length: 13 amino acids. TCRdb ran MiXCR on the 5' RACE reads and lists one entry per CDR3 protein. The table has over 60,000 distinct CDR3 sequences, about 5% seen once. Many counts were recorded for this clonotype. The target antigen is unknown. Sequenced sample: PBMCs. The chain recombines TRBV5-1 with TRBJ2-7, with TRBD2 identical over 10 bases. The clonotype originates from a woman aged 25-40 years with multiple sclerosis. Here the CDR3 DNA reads TGCGCCAGCAGGAAGCGGGAGGGATACGAGCAGTACTTC. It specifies CASRKREGYEQYF. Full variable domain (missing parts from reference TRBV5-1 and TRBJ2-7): KAGVTQTPRYLIKTRGQQVTLSCSPISGHRSVSWYQQTPGQGLQFLFEYFSETQRNKGNFPGRFSGRQFSNSRSEMNVSTLELGDSALYLCASRKREGYEQYFGPGTRLTVT.